These 13 T cell receptor beta chains came from one sample sequenced in a study of early T cells in non-severe SARS-CoV-2 infection (dated by TCRdb to 2020 to 2022). Library generation was performed with 5' RACE. The instrument given in TCRdb is NextSeq 500. The public reads were reanalyzed by TCRdb: fastp trimming at Q25, MiXCR alignment, in-frame beta chains only. Each CDR3 protein gets just one entry, which takes the most common genes and DNA from the rows behind it. This sample has fewer than 25,000 distinct CDR3 sequences in its table, and about 3.7% of those were observed once. Together, the top ten hold around 5.6% of the sample. Sequencing was carried out using whole blood. These receptors originate from an adult who was a healthcare worker with PCR-confirmed SARS-CoV-2 infection or an uninfected control (not recorded which).

There are many counts of this clonotype. For the CDR3, the DNA is TGTGCCAGCAGCTTACACAGGGGTGATGCAAACATTCAGTACTTC. It is translated as CASSLHRGDANIQYF. The chain carries TRBV11-3 and TRBJ2-4, with TRBD1 matching 7 bases. The length of the CDR3 is 15 residues. Germline values: CDR1 SGHNT, CDR2 YENEEA. V shed 2 bases, J shed 6 bases, and the junction held 7 bases outside the gene matches. Together with reference TRBV11-3 and TRBJ2-4, the CDR3 gives the full variable domain: EAGVVQSPRYKIIEKKQPVAFWCNPISGHNTLYWYLQNLGQGPELLIRYENEEAVDDSQLPKDRFSAERLKGVDSTLKIQPAELGDSAVYLCASSLHRGDANIQYFGAGTRLSVL.

The table lists this clonotype with many counts. This chain links TRBV7-2 with TRBJ2-7; D possibly corresponds to TRBD2 (6 bases). The CDR3 length is 15 residues. Trimming shortened V by 2 bases and J by 0 bases, and 11 bases separated the two germline ends. CDR1 and CDR2 from the germline V gene are SGHTA and FQGNSA. CDR3 in DNA: TGTGCCAGCAGCTTACAAGGGACTCTCTCCTACGAGCAGTACTTC. Protein product: CASSLQGTLSYEQYF.

Ten or more counts support this clonotype. V usage is TRBV20-1 and J usage is TRBJ2-1; either TRBD1 or TRBD2 may fit D (9 bases each). This CDR3 is built from 20 residues. Germline lookup yields CDR1 DFQATT and CDR2 SNEGSKA (reference sequence). The V and J ends lost 5 bases and 0 bases respectively, with 29 bases between them. The CDR3 nucleotides are TGCAGTGCTCGCGGACAGGGGACCAGACTAGCGGAGGGCTCCTACAATGAGCAGTTCTTC. It is translated as CSARGQGTRLAEGSYNEQFF.

This clonotype was seen a few times. The V gene is TRBV20-1, the J gene TRBJ2-7; possibly TRBD2 for D (6 bases). The length of the CDR3 is 14 residues. V shed 3 bases and J shed 0 bases, with 12 bases lying between them. In germline, CDR1 is DFQATT, CDR2 SNEGSKA (reference sequence). This CDR3 reads CSASRTIDSYEQYF. The CDR3 bases are TGCAGTGCTAGTCGGACTATCGACTCCTACGAGCAGTACTTC.

This clonotype is medium-sized within its sample. The chain uses TRBV11-1 and TRBJ2-1; D uncertain. CDR3 length: 18 residues. The germline V and J ends were trimmed by 5 bases and 4 bases, with 24 bases remaining between them. The germline V gene encodes CDR1 SGHAT and CDR2 FQDESV (reference sequence). CDR3 residues: CASSLKRTVQPRYNEQFF. CDR3 sequence (DNA): TGTGCCAGCAGCCTAAAAAGGACGGTCCAACCAAGATACAATGAGCAGTTCTTC.

This clonotype has ten or more counts. The V gene is TRBV11-3, the J gene TRBJ2-7; D not resolved. The CDR3 loop spans 12 amino acids. V was cut by 2 bases and J by 2 bases, with 4 bases left in between. Germline V gives CDR1 SGHNT, CDR2 YENEEA. DNA for the CDR3: TGTGCCAGCAGCTTAACAACCTACGAGCAGTACTTC. Encoded protein: CASSLTTYEQYF.

This clonotype was seen at least ten times. The rearrangement joins TRBV5-4 to TRBJ2-1, with 11 bases matching TRBD2. This CDR3 contains 17 residues. The V gene's germline CDR1 is SGHNT and CDR2 YYREEE (reference sequence). Trimming at V came to 4 bases and at J to 2 bases, leaving 8 bases not matched to a gene. The CDR3 DNA reads as TGTGCCAGCAGCGAAACCCGACTAGCGGGAACCTACAATGAGCAGTTCTTC. Translation: CASSETRLAGTYNEQFF.

This clonotype was recorded many times. The CDR3 bases are TGTGCCAGCAGTTTAGGGGGACAGGGAGACAAGACCCAGTACTTC. It translates to CASSLGGQGDKTQYF. This chain uses TRBV12-3 or TRBV12-4 with TRBJ2-5; 9 bases agree with TRBD1. The V gene end was trimmed by 1 base and the J gene end by 6 bases; junction bases not matched to a gene: 6. This CDR3 has 15 amino acids.

This clonotype was picked up many times. The chain couples TRBV20-1 to TRBJ1-1; D uncertain. Looked up from germline, CDR1 is DFQATT and CDR2 is SNEGSKA (reference sequence). The CDR3 contains 12 residues. V was shortened by 4 bases and J by 10 bases, with 16 bases between the two germline ends. CDR3 in amino acids: CSAIGLRTPAFF. In DNA, the CDR3 is TGCAGTGCTATAGGGTTGAGGACCCCAGCTTTCTTT.

The sample holds many counts of this clonotype. The rearrangement links TRBV18 to TRBJ1-6; TRBD1 matches at 8 bases. The CDR3 extends over 15 amino acids. Germline CDR1 is KGHSH and CDR2 is LQKENI. Trimming took 0 bases from V and 6 from J; bases not matched to a gene: 1. The CDR3 DNA is TGTGCCAGCTCACCACCGGGACAGGTTAATTCACCCCTCCACTTT. This encodes CASSPPGQVNSPLHF.

A few counts support this clonotype. The rearrangement links TRBV7-8 to TRBJ2-7, with TRBD2 as a possible D gene (6 bases). Germline CDR1 is SGHVS and CDR2 is FQNEAQ. The CDR3 is made up of 13 amino acids. The germline V and J ends were trimmed by 5 bases and 3 bases, with 11 bases remaining between them. The CDR3 nucleotides are TGTGCCAGCAGCCTAGGGACTTACTACGAGCAGTACTTC. It is translated as CASSLGTYYEQYF.

This clonotype has ten or more counts. The gene calls are TRBV19 and TRBJ2-1, with TRBD2 identical over 7 bases. V lost 6 bases to trimming and J lost 0 bases; unmatched junction nucleotides: 8. The CDR3 is 16 amino acids. Germline assignment: CDR1 LNHDA and CDR2 SQIVND (reference sequence). This chain's CDR3 is CASSLRAGSSYNEQFF. CDR3 DNA sequence: TGTGCCAGTAGCCTTCGAGCGGGAAGCTCCTACAATGAGCAGTTCTTC.

This clonotype was picked up many times. The rearrangement links TRBV28 to TRBJ2-3; 8 nucleotides agree with TRBD2. This CDR3 spans 15 amino acids. Trimming at V came to 5 bases and at J to 3 bases, leaving 7 bases not matched to a gene. The germline gives CDR1 MDHEN, CDR2 SYDVKM. CDR3 DNA: TGTGCCAGCAGTCTCCCCGGGGGGGCAACAGATACGCAGTATTTT. Translation: CASSLPGGATDTQYF.